This T cell receptor (beta chain) was retrieved from a study of shared clonotypes between healthy human individuals. There are 14 residues in the CDR3. Trimming at V came to 0 bases and at J to 6 bases, leaving 0 bases not matched to a gene. The germline V gene has CDR1 SGHRS and CDR2 YFSETQ. Clones were sequenced by immunoSEQ multiplex PCR, and TCRdb holds only the in-frame ones, with some missing. The sample consists of about 700,000 clones, around 74% of them appearing once. This clone was counted only a few times. The sample carries other DNA sequences with the same CDR3. The chain uses TRBV5-1 and TRBJ2-1; TRBD1 aligns across 10 bases. Sequencing was done on a sample of memory CD4+ T cells sorted from blood. Sample subset: CD45RA-negative fraction. The receptor was derived from a woman in her twenties or thirties in good health. The CDR3 sequence is CASSLGTGGNEQFF. CDR3 in DNA: TGCGCCAGCAGCTTGGGGACAGGGGGCAATGAGCAGTTCTTC.